The sequence of this T cell receptor beta chain was determined in a study of T cells expressing NK-cell markers. Overall study: Sorted CD3+CD56+NKG2C+, CD3+CD56+NKG2C- and CD3+CD56-NKG2C+ T cells supplied TCR beta repertoires.

TCR beta cDNA was generated via 5'RACE template switching incorporating UMIs. TCRdb re-called the 5' RACE reads, yielding one record per CDR3 amino acid sequence without DNA. This sample's table reports some 460,000 distinct CDR3 sequences. Study-level results: As a fraction of CD8+ T cells, dominant NKG2C+ clonotypes reached roughly 1.0-7.5% in six donors. Where a handful of donors were concerned, these clonotypes also led the CD3+CD56-NKG2C+ fraction.

The CDR3 has 17 amino acids. Looked up from germline, CDR1 is MNHEY and CDR2 is SMNVEV (reference sequence). With respect to this clonotype: Its specificity is unknown.

The sequencing input was blood T cells: a sorted CD56 or NKG2C T cell subset, CD4+ or CD8+ T cells, or bulk PBMC T cells (not recorded which). The gene calls are TRBV27 and TRBJ2-1. The receptor was derived from a woman between 45 and 65 years old in good health. The chain's CDR3 is CASSLLGGTRRDNEQFF.